These T cell receptor beta chains were read from a single sample in a study of blood T cell repertoires in COVID-19. This table comes from immunoSEQ multiplex PCR, and its TCRdb copy is limited to in-frame clones, with some not included. The sample includes fewer than 350,000 clones, roughly 89% of them seen just once. Specimen: PBMCs or T cells enriched from blood (not recorded which). The receptors were gathered from a woman under 30 with acute COVID-19. CDR3s include the opening cysteine and the closing phenylalanine or tryptophan. The D gene is left open where the match is weak. Not every row has a clone size; where given, it reads once, few, many or a size class.

j_call	clone_size	v_call	d_call	cdr3_nt	cdr3_aa
TRBJ2-7	few	TRBV29-1	NA	TGCAGCGTTGGTTCAGGGGACGAGCAGTACTTC	CSVGSGDEQYF
TRBJ2-1	NA	TRBV4-3	NA	TGCGCCAGCAGCCAAGTAGCGTCGGGAGTCTCCTACAATGAGCAGTTCTTC	CASSQVASGVSYNEQFF
TRBJ1-3	once	TRBV7-9	NA	TGTGCCAGCAGCTTATTAACTGGAAACACCATATATTTT	CASSLLTGNTIYF
TRBJ2-2	NA	TRBV6-5	TRBD1	TGTGCCAGCAGTTACGGCCGGGACAGGGTCACCGGGGAGCTGTTTTTT	CASSYGRDRVTGELFF
TRBJ1-3	NA	TRBV6-5	TRBD1	TGTGCCAGCGCACGCACAGGGGTTGGAAACACCATATATTTT	CASARTGVGNTIYF
TRBJ1-5	NA	TRBV30	TRBD1	TGTGCCTGGAGTGGACAGGGGTACCAGCCCCAGCATTTT	CAWSGQGYQPQHF
TRBJ2-1	NA	TRBV27	TRBD2	TGTGCCAGCAGTGTGGGCGGGGGCTACAATGAGCAGTTCTTC	CASSVGGGYNEQFF
TRBJ1-5	NA	TRBV28	TRBD1	TGTGCCAGCAGTTCTTCCGGACAGGGTAAGGGCAATCAGCCCCAGCATTTT	CASSSSGQGKGNQPQHF
TRBJ2-5	NA	TRBV27	NA	TGTGCCAGCAGTTTAAAGACTACCCTCCAAGAGACCCAGTACTTC	CASSLKTTLQETQYF
TRBJ1-1	NA	TRBV4-2	NA	TGTGCCAGCAGCCAAGATGGCGGGATTACTGAAGCTTTCTTT	CASSQDGGITEAFF
TRBJ1-5	NA	TRBV18	NA	TGTGCCAGCTCACCACAGGGGGATCAGCCCCAGCATTTT	CASSPQGDQPQHF
TRBJ2-2	NA	TRBV5-1	TRBD2	TGCGCCAGCAGCTGGGGGCGACTAGCGGGAGTTACCGGGGAGCTGTTTTTT	CASSWGRLAGVTGELFF
TRBJ2-2	NA	TRBV16	NA	TGTGCCAGCAGCCAACAGGTCACCGGGGAGCTGTTTTTT	CASSQQVTGELFF
TRBJ2-5	once	TRBV21-1	NA	TGTGCCAGCAGCGGGGACAGGGCAGAGACCCAGTACTTC	CASSGDRAETQYF
TRBJ1-1	NA	TRBV28	TRBD1	TGTGCCAGCATACAGGGGTCCACTGAAGCTTTCTTT	CASIQGSTEAFF
TRBJ1-1	few	TRBV6-5	TRBD1	TGTGCCAGCAGTTACTCGAACAGGGGAACCACTGAAGCTTTCTTT	CASSYSNRGTTEAFF
TRBJ1-2	NA	TRBV5-5	TRBD1	TGTGCCAGCAGCCCGGACAGGAAGTGGGGCTACACCTTC	CASSPDRKWGYTF
TRBJ2-7	NA	TRBV3-1/TRBV3-2	NA	TGTGCCAGCGGGGAGGACTCCTACGAGCAGTACTTC	CASGEDSYEQYF
TRBJ2-7	NA	TRBV28	NA	TGTGCCAGCAGTTCTACGGGCTACGAGCAGTACTTC	CASSSTGYEQYF
TRBJ2-3	NA	TRBV3-1/TRBV3-2	NA	TGTGCCAGCAGCCAAACGACTAGCACAGATACGCAGTATTTT	CASSQTTSTDTQYF
TRBJ2-2	few	TRBV6-2/TRBV6-3	NA	TGTGCCAGCAGTCGTACCGGGAAGTCTGTCGGGGAGCTGTTTTTT	CASSRTGKSVGELFF
TRBJ1-2	NA	TRBV6-4	NA	TGTGCCAGCAGTGAATCCGGACTCTATGGCTACACCTTC	CASSESGLYGYTF
TRBJ2-1	NA	TRBV7-8	NA	TGTGCCAGCAGCTCACTCCGCGCCGGGAGCCCGGAGTTCTTC	CASSSLRAGSPEFF
TRBJ2-1	NA	TRBV2	TRBD2	TGTGCCAGCCATAGTAGCGGGAGCTCCTACAATGAGCAGTTCTTC	CASHSSGSSYNEQFF
TRBJ1-3	NA	TRBV11-2	NA	TGTGCCAGCAGCTTAGGACGGAGCTCTGGAAACACCATATATTTT	CASSLGRSSGNTIYF
TRBJ2-1	NA	TRBV19	TRBD2	TGTGCCGCGACCCTCATAGCGGGAGGACGTTACAATGAGCAGTTCTTC	CAATLIAGGRYNEQFF
TRBJ2-2	NA	TRBV7-2	NA	TGTGCCAGCAGCTTATTTGGGACAATGAACACCGGGGAGCTGTTTTTT	CASSLFGTMNTGELFF
TRBJ2-3	NA	TRBV7-8	TRBD1	TGTGCCAGCAGCTCCCAGGGACAGGGGACAGATACGCAGTATTTT	CASSSQGQGTDTQYF
TRBJ1-1	NA	TRBV7-9	NA	TGTGCCAGCAGCTTAACGGAGGACACTGAAGCTTTCTTT	CASSLTEDTEAFF
TRBJ1-1	NA	TRBV6-5	NA	TGTGCCAGCAGTTACTCGAATGGGGCGAACACTGAAGCTTTCTTT	CASSYSNGANTEAFF
TRBJ2-1	once	TRBV27	NA	TGTGCCGCAGGCCGGGGTGAGCAGTTCTTC	CAAGRGEQFF
TRBJ1-2	NA	TRBV7-9	TRBD1	TGTGCCAGCAGCTTAGCCGGGACAGGGCAAGGCTACACCTTC	CASSLAGTGQGYTF
TRBJ2-3	NA	TRBV6-5	NA	TGTGCCAGCGGGCGACTAGTGGCCCGGCAAGATACGCAGTATTTT	CASGRLVARQDTQYF
TRBJ2-3	NA	TRBV19	NA	TGTGCCAGTAGTATAGGGTTTCAGGGGAACACAGATACGCAGTATTTT	CASSIGFQGNTDTQYF
TRBJ2-3	NA	TRBV4-3	NA	TGCGCCAGCAGCCAAGATCCGTGGGCAGGTAGTCCAGATACGCAGTATTTT	CASSQDPWAGSPDTQYF
TRBJ2-3	NA	TRBV5-5	TRBD2	TGTGCCAGCAGCTTGGAAAGCGGGAGTTGGACAGATACGCAGTATTTT	CASSLESGSWTDTQYF
TRBJ2-7	NA	TRBV30	NA	TGTGCCTGGAGTGTAGGGGTAAGGTACGAGCAGTACTTC	CAWSVGVRYEQYF
TRBJ2-1	NA	TRBV10-3	NA	TGTGCCATCAGTGAGCCCAGGGTGGATGAGCAGTTCTTC	CAISEPRVDEQFF
TRBJ2-7	NA	TRBV19	TRBD2	TGTGCCAGTAGTACCCGCGGGACTAGCGGTTCCTACGAGCAGTACTTC	CASSTRGTSGSYEQYF
TRBJ1-2	NA	TRBV14	NA	TGTGCCAGCAGCCAACATTGGCTGCCCTATGGCTACACCTTC	CASSQHWLPYGYTF
TRBJ1-5	NA	TRBV2	TRBD1	TGTGCCAGTCTGGGACAGGGGCTCAATCAGCCCCAGCATTTT	CASLGQGLNQPQHF
TRBJ2-7	NA	TRBV5-1	NA	TGCGCCAGCAGCTTGGGAGTTAATCCCCACTACGAGCAGTACTTC	CASSLGVNPHYEQYF
TRBJ1-6	NA	TRBV10-3	TRBD1	TGTGCCATCAGAGGGACAGGACCGAATTCACCCCTCCACTTT	CAIRGTGPNSPLHF
TRBJ1-1	NA	TRBV28	NA	TGTGCCAGCAGTTTAGATACAGGTATAAGAGGAGAGGCTTTCTTT	CASSLDTGIRGEAFF
TRBJ1-3	NA	TRBV5-1	TRBD1	TGCGCCAGCAGCTCACAGGGGTCTGGAAACACCATATATTTT	CASSSQGSGNTIYF
TRBJ1-4	once	TRBV5-4	TRBD1	TGTGCCAGCAGCCTCTCCGGGACAGGGCTAGGGGATGAAAAACTGTTTTTT	CASSLSGTGLGDEKLFF
TRBJ2-7	NA	TRBV19	NA	TGTGCCAGTAGTACCGCCCGCCGGGGGACCCCCTACGAGCAGTACTTC	CASSTARRGTPYEQYF
TRBJ2-2	NA	TRBV2	TRBD2	TGTGCCAGCAGCGGATCAGGACTAGCGGGAGGGTCCGGGGAGCTGTTTTTT	CASSGSGLAGGSGELFF
TRBJ1-5	NA	TRBV19	TRBD1	TGTGCCAGTAGTATAAATGGACAGGGGATTAGGCAGCCCCAGCATTTT	CASSINGQGIRQPQHF
TRBJ2-5	NA	TRBV7-9	TRBD2	TGTGCCAGCAGCTCCCCGATTAGCGGGAGGATGGAGGAGACCCAGTACTTC	CASSSPISGRMEETQYF